The next 7 T cell receptor beta chains were all read from a single sample in a study of shared clonotypes between healthy human individuals (dated by TCRdb to 2018 to 2020). The library was built by means of the immunoSEQ multiplex PCR assay. TCRdb re-hosts the immuneACCESS table, in-frame sequences only. Its copies lack some clones; in the studies checked, an unresolved V gene accounts for under half of them, and the cause for the rest is not known. Counted in this sample were millions of clones; approximately 95% of them appeared once. About 0.13% of the sample is in the top ten clones. The sample taken for sequencing was naive CD4+ T cells sorted from blood. In light of the paper, this sample's cell subset or site label describes: CD45RA+ positively selected. The receptors derive from a man between 18 and 29 years old in good health.

The chain recombines TRBV29-1 with TRBJ1-2; no definite D call. The CDR3 length is 13 residues. Deletions cut 2 bases from V and 7 bases from J, with 14 bases between. Per the germline V gene, CDR1 is SQVTM and CDR2 is ANQGSEA. CDR3 nucleotide sequence: TGCAGCGTTGAACCAGGCCAGAGCGGTGGCTACACCTTC. Its protein is CSVEPGQSGGYTF. The entire variable domain, with the rest obtained from reference TRBV29-1 and TRBJ1-2, is as follows: SAVISQKPSRDICQRGTSLTIQCQVDSQVTMMFWYRQQPGQSLTLIATANQGSEATYESGFVIDKFPISRPNLTFSTLTVSNMSPEDSSIYLCSVEPGQSGGYTFGSGTRLTVV.

The chain couples TRBV4-3 to TRBJ1-4, with D possibly matching TRBD1 (6 bases). The length of the CDR3 is 16 residues. Germline CDR1 LGHNA, CDR2 YSLEER. Trimming took off 3 bases at V and 0 bases at J, with 11 bases between the two ends. This CDR3 is CASSQDWTATNEKLFF. Written as DNA, the CDR3 is TGCGCCAGCAGCCAGGATTGGACAGCAACTAATGAAAAACTGTTTTTT.

This clone came up once. The chain has TRBV6-6 and TRBJ1-1, with 8 bases identical to TRBD1. Unmatched junction bases numbered 7, after V lost 5 bases and J lost 2 bases. The CDR3 extends over 15 amino acids. Per germline, CDR1 MNHNY and CDR2 SVGAGI (reference sequence). Written as DNA, the CDR3 is TGTGCCAGCAGTGGAACGGGACAGGCCAACACTGAAGCTTTCTTT. It specifies CASSGTGQANTEAFF.

V is TRBV7-2 and J is TRBJ1-5, with TRBD1 matching 7 bases. This CDR3 is built from 14 residues. J lost 6 bases, V lost 4 bases, and 6 bases had no gene match. Looked up from germline, CDR1 is SGHTA and CDR2 is FQGNSA. The chain's CDR3 is CASSSQGFGQPQHF. The DNA for the CDR3 is TGTGCCAGCAGCTCACAGGGGTTCGGTCAGCCCCAGCATTTT.

The chain links TRBV6-6 to TRBJ2-3; the D gene is possibly TRBD2 (6 bases). V lost 2 bases and J 4 bases, leaving 13 bases between the germline ends. Germline assignment: CDR1 MNHNY and CDR2 SVGAGI (reference sequence). The CDR3 is made up of 15 amino acids. The CDR3 coding sequence is TGTGCCAGCAGTTACGGCGGGGTTGGGGCAGATACGCAGTATTTT. It codes for CASSYGGVGADTQYF.

In regard to this clone: The same CDR3 is also encoded by other DNA sequences in this sample. The chain uses TRBV14 and TRBJ2-7; possible D gene TRBD2, 6 bases. CDR1 and CDR2 (germline): SGHDN, FVKESK. The V end lost 5 bases, the J end lost 3 bases, and 20 bases lay between the germline ends. This CDR3 comprises 16 residues. CDR3 amino acids: CASSRIGGVKFYEQYF. CDR3 bases: TGTGCCAGCAGCAGAATAGGAGGGGTCAAGTTCTACGAGCAGTACTTC.

The genes are TRBV10-3 and TRBJ1-4; no firm D call. This CDR3 spans 15 amino acids. In germline, CDR1 is ENHRY, CDR2 SYGVKD. V lost 1 base and J 0 bases, leaving 6 bases between the germline ends. The CDR3 spells CAISEFGATNEKLFF. The CDR3 nucleotides are TGTGCCATCAGTGAGTTCGGTGCAACTAATGAAAAACTGTTTTTT.